Listed below are T cell receptor beta chains from one sample, sequenced in a study of T cells in Graves' hyperthyroidism and ophthalmopathy. TCRdb independently ran MiXCR on the multiplex PCR reads; one entry per CDR3 protein. The repertoire holds 400,000 to 600,000 distinct CDR3 sequences, with around 15% as singletons. Material for sequencing was blood. Receptors originate from a woman in her twenties or thirties with Graves' ophthalmopathy. The CDR3 runs from the conserved cysteine through the conserved F or W. Each record gives: clone size, J gene, V gene, D gene, CDR3 protein, CDR3 DNA. The D gene is left open where the match is weak. Clone size is not always given. Where it is, it says once, few, many or a class for expanded clones.

NA,TRBJ2-7,TRBV7-9,NA,CASSLMDSSGRLLDEQYF,TGTGCCAGCAGCTTAATGGATTCTAGTGGGAGGCTTTTAGATGAGCAGTACTTC
NA,TRBJ2-7,TRBV7-9,NA,CASSKSYHEQYF,TGTGCCAGCAGCAAAAGCTACCACGAGCAGTACTTC
few,TRBJ2-7,TRBV4-2,TRBD2,CASSPGTSVDEQYF,TGTGCCAGCAGCCCCGGGACTAGCGTTGACGAGCAGTACTTC
NA,TRBJ1-4,TRBV10-3,TRBD1,CATGTGFDEKLFF,TGTGCCACCGGGACAGGATTCGATGAAAAACTGTTTTTT
few,TRBJ2-7,TRBV5-1,TRBD2,CASSLGAGGSSYEQYF,TGCGCCAGCAGCTTGGGAGCGGGAGGGAGCTCCTACGAGCAGTACTTC
NA,TRBJ1-6,TRBV7-9,NA,CASSLFDSNNSPLHF,TGTGCCAGCAGCTTATTCGACAGTAATAATTCACCCCTCCACTTT
many,TRBJ2-5,TRBV12-3/TRBV12-4,TRBD1,CASTPGQGWRETQYF,TGTGCCAGCACACCGGGACAGGGGTGGCGAGAGACCCAGTACTTC
few,TRBJ1-1,TRBV18,NA,CASSPAALVSGTAFF,TGTGCCAGCTCACCGGCAGCCCTAGTCTCGGGGACGGCTTTCTTT
NA,TRBJ2-2,TRBV6-1,TRBD1,CASSQIGQGPTGELFF,TGTGCCAGCAGTCAAATCGGACAGGGGCCCACCGGGGAGCTGTTTTTT
few,TRBJ1-2,TRBV7-9,TRBD1,CASSSGQGGFHGYTF,TGTGCCAGCAGCTCCGGACAGGGTGGGTTTCATGGCTACACCTTC
few,TRBJ1-2,TRBV27,TRBD1,CASSLGRWDRLNGYTF,TGTGCCAGCAGTCTCGGCCGCTGGGACAGGCTGAATGGCTACACCTTC
many,TRBJ2-7,TRBV2,NA,CAIRDTYVYEQYF,TGTGCCATCAGAGATACTTATGTCTACGAGCAGTACTTC
many,TRBJ1-2,TRBV7-2,TRBD1,CASSLGTGISDYTF,TGTGCCAGCAGCCTCGGGACAGGGATAAGTGACTACACCTTC
few,TRBJ1-2,TRBV7-9,NA,CASSLDQRAYGYTF,TGTGCCAGCAGCTTAGACCAGAGGGCTTATGGCTACACCTTC
NA,TRBJ1-1,TRBV19,TRBD1,CASSQGGMNTEAFF,TGTGCCAGTAGCCAGGGGGGAATGAACACTGAAGCTTTCTTT
NA,TRBJ2-7,TRBV9,TRBD2,CASSETSADYEQYF,TGTGCCAGCAGCGAAACTAGCGCCGACTACGAGCAGTACTTC
few,TRBJ2-7,TRBV7-9,NA,CASSPRDSEVYEQYF,TGTGCCAGCAGCCCCCGGGACTCCGAGGTTTACGAGCAGTACTTC
many,TRBJ1-1,TRBV5-1,TRBD1,CASSFDRGTTEAFF,TGCGCCAGCAGCTTTGACAGGGGGACCACTGAAGCTTTCTTT
NA,TRBJ2-1,TRBV19,NA,CASKNDNSYNEQFF,TGTGCCAGTAAAAACGACAACTCCTACAATGAGCAGTTCTTC
many,TRBJ2-5,TRBV5-1,TRBD1,CASSLAPGQQETQYF,TGTGCCAGCAGCTTAGCGCCGGGACAGCAAGAGACCCAGTACTTC
NA,TRBJ2-7,TRBV7-6,NA,CASSTQGSLSYEQYF,TGTGCCAGCAGCACACAGGGATCTCTCTCCTACGAGCAGTACTTC